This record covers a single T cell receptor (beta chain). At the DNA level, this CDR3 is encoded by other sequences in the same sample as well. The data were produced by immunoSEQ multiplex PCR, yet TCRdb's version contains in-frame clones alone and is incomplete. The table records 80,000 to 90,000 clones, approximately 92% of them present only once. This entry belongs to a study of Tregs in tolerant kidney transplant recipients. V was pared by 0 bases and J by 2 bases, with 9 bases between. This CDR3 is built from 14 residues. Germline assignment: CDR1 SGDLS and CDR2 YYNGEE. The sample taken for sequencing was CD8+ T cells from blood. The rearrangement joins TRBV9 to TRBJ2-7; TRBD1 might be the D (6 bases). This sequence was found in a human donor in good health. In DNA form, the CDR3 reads TGTGCCAGCAGCGTAGGAGGGGGAACCTACGAGCAGTACTTC. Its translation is CASSVGGGTYEQYF.